This TCR beta chain was recorded in a study of graft-versus-host responses after intestinal transplantation. Study-level background: Transplant types were multivisceral, liver-intestinal, or isolated intestinal. All recipients got anti-thymocyte globulin induction, then tacrolimus and steroids for approximately 3 years. Study-wide results and limits: Detected in recipient marrow were GvH clones, some of which were first observed in ileum or blood. High graft-versus-host to host-versus-graft T cell clonal ratios marked allografts of patients with graft-donor macrochimerism.

As for this clone: What it binds is unknown.

Profiling relied on immunoSEQ multiplex PCR, and the TCRdb table lists in-frame clones only, not all of them. This sample has under 100,000 clones, with around 90% found just once. V lost 3 bases and J 4 bases, leaving 10 bases between the germline ends. In germline, CDR1 is SGDLS, CDR2 YYNGEE. The CDR3 totals 14 residues. The J gene is TRBJ1-4, the V gene TRBV9; D gene ambiguous. This receptor was identified in a human donor who was the organ donor for an intestinal transplant. Sequencing was performed on unstimulated CD8+ T cells sorted from spleen or lymph node cells, taken before transplant. CDR3 residues: CASSETGSNEKLFF. CDR3 DNA: TGTGCCAGCAGCGAGACGGGAAGTAATGAAAAACTGTTTTTT. Filled out from reference TRBV9 and TRBJ1-4, the complete variable domain reads DSGVTQTPKHLITATGQRVTLRCSPRSGDLSVYWYQQSLDQGLQFLIQYYNGEERAKGNILERFSAQQFPDLHSELNLSSLELGDSALYFCASSETGSNEKLFFGSGTQLSVL.